Only one count was recorded for the clone carrying this TCR beta chain. The germline gene is not matched at one end of the junction; a read error may be the cause. Sequencing was performed with immunoSEQ multiplex PCR; in TCRdb, only in-frame clones are kept and a portion is missing. The table includes some 180,000 clones, around 81% detected once. Germline CDR1 is SSHAT and CDR2 is FNYEAQ (reference sequence). CDR3 length equals 16 residues. The record originates from a study of blood T cell repertoires in COVID-19. Across the study: The United States, Italy and Spain were the sources of the acute and convalescent COVID-19 samples. In each case, the material was cDNA or gDNA derived from T cells, B-cell-depleted T cells, or PBMCs.

The specimen sequenced was peripheral blood. The chain couples TRBV7-7 to TRBJ2-7, with 11 bases lining up with TRBD2. The clonotype was recovered from a woman of 80 years or more with COVID-19, enrolled during active disease. CDR3 amino acids: CASSYSTSGNTNEQYF. The CDR3 nucleotides are TGTGCTAGCAGCTATTCGACTAGCGGGAATACCAACGAGCAGTACTTC.